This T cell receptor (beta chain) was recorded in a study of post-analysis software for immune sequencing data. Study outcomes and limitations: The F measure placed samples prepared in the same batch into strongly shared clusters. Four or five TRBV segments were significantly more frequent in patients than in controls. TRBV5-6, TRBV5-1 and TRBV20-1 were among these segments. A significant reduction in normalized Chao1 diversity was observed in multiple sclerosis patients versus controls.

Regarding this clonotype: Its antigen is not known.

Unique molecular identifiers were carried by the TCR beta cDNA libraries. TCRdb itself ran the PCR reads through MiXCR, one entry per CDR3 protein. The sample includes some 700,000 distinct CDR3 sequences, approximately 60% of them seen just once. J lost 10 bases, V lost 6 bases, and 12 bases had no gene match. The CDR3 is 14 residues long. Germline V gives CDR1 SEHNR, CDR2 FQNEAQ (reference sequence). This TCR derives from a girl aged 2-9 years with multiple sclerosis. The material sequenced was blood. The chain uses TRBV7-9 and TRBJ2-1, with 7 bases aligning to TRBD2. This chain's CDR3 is CASREGGGAREQFF. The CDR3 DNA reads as TGTGCCAGCAGGGAAGGCGGGGGAGCCAGGGAGCAGTTCTTC.